The clone carrying this TCR beta chain was detected many times. Its antigen is unidentified. This sample is part of a study of T-cell reconstitution after alpha-beta-depleted transplantation in children. Using unique molecular identifiers, the investigators prepared the TCRbeta library. TCRdb recomputed calls from the PCR reads with MiXCR, one row per CDR3 protein. The sample has approximately 430,000 distinct CDR3 sequences; about a sixth are singletons. Findings and caveats of the study: Approximately two months post-transplant, alpha-beta T cells reportedly originated from several hundred expanded graft clones. One year post-transplant, T-cell counts and diversity were largely derived from T cells produced anew.

Looked up from germline, CDR1 is SGDLS and CDR2 is YYNGEE. V was clipped by 1 base and J by 0 bases, with 5 bases between them. The CDR3 is 14 amino acids. This clonotype was sampled from a boy under three years old who had a stem cell transplant for Wiskott-Aldrich syndrome, so the T cells may come from the graft donor. The genes are TRBV9 and TRBJ2-1, with D uncertain. The sequences come from PBMCs, mostly from graft donor cells, collected 360 days after TCRalphabeta/CD19-depleted stem cell transplant. The CDR3 region has the DNA TGTGCCAGCAGCGTATCGAGCTCCTACAATGAGCAGTTCTTC. Translating gives CASSVSSSYNEQFF.